This T cell receptor beta chain was observed in a study of T cells after yellow fever vaccination. Germline CDR1 reads SGHDT; CDR2 reads YYEEEE. The V and J ends lost 5 bases and 0 bases, in that order; junction bases with no gene match: 3. There are 15 residues in the CDR3. One entry per CDR3 protein, called by TCRdb with MiXCR from the 5' RACE reads. This sample has over 120,000 distinct CDR3 sequences, with about 7% found just once. This clonotype was seen ten or more times. This rearrangement joins TRBV5-6 to TRBJ2-1; 9 positions match TRBD2. The sequencing here drew on CD4+ T cells sorted from PBMCs, taken 10 days after the yellow fever booster vaccination. The receptor's source is a man between 25 and 39 years old who received the YFV17D yellow fever vaccine. CDR3 nucleotide sequence: TGTGCCAGCAGAAAGGGACTAGCCTCCTACAATGAGCAGTTCTTC. Encoded protein: CASRKGLASYNEQFF.